The 30 T cell receptor beta chains reported below all come from one sample, sequenced in a study of identical twins. One entry per CDR3 protein results from TCRdb running MiXCR on the 5' RACE reads. In the table there are 750,000 to 950,000 distinct CDR3 sequences, more than 9% of which are singletons. The same specimen was also included in a second study, on yellow fever vaccine responses in identical twins.

Source material: PBMCs. The source of these receptors is a woman younger than 30 in good health.

The chain couples TRBV11-2 to TRBJ2-7; 7 bases fit TRBD2. Germline V gene lookup returns CDR1 SGHAT and CDR2 FQNNGV. Trimming took 2 bases from V and 3 from J; bases not matched to a gene: 7. There are 15 residues in the CDR3. The CDR3 DNA sequence: TGTGCCAGCAGCTTAAGCCTAGCGGAAGTCTACGAGCAGTACTTC. Protein product: CASSLSLAEVYEQYF.

Of note for this clonotype: This sequence may be a read error, since a much larger clone differs from it by one base. V gene TRBV3-1 combines with J gene TRBJ2-1; D uncertain. The CDR3 length is 14 residues. CDR1 is LGHDT, CDR2 YNNKEL, per germline (reference sequence). Trimming removed 5 bases from V and 5 bases from J, with 13 bases in between. The CDR3 bases are TGTGCCAGCAGCGAAAGAACTATTAACAATGAGCAGTTCTTC. Its protein product is CASSERTINNEQFF.

V usage is TRBV3-1 and J usage is TRBJ1-2; 9 bases align to TRBD1. This CDR3 has 16 amino acids. CDR1 is LGHDT and CDR2 is YNNKEL in the germline V gene (reference sequence). V lost 1 base and J lost 5; bases outside the gene matches: 8. CDR3 sequence reads: CASSQVTTGGSYGYTF. The CDR3 nucleotides are TGTGCCAGCAGCCAAGTCACGACAGGGGGAAGTTATGGCTACACCTTC.

In this sample, this clonotype turned up many times. The V gene is TRBV12-3 or TRBV12-4, the J gene TRBJ1-6, with TRBD1 identical over 7 bases. The CDR3 totals 14 residues. V shed 5 bases, J shed 7 bases, and the junction held 5 bases outside the gene matches. DNA for the CDR3: TGTGCCAGCAGTCCGGGACAGTTGAATTCACCCCTCCACTTT. Translated: CASSPGQLNSPLHF.

Note on this clonotype: A much larger clone is a single base away; this may be a read error. In DNA, the CDR3 is TGCTGTGCTAGAGATCTATCGAGCGCTACCTACGAGCAGTACTTC. Protein product: CCARDLSSATYEQYF. The chain recombines TRBV20-1 with TRBJ2-7; D gene unclear. Germline CDR1 reads DFQATT; CDR2 reads SNEGSKA (reference sequence). The CDR3 is 15 residues long.

This clonotype has at least ten counts. V usage is TRBV3-1 and J usage is TRBJ2-1; no reliable D call. CDR1 is LGHDT and CDR2 is YNNKEL in the germline V gene (reference sequence). Trimming removed 0 bases from V and 3 bases from J, with 9 bases in between. The CDR3 covers 15 residues. For the CDR3, the DNA is TGTGCCAGCAGCCAAGAGATAGCCGACTACAATGAGCAGTTCTTC. Amino acids: CASSQEIADYNEQFF.

This clonotype turned up a few times. The chain joins TRBV19 to TRBJ1-1; no clear D gene. The CDR3 runs 17 residues. Germline V lookup: CDR1 LNHDA, CDR2 SQIVND (reference sequence). Trimming left V 6 bases short and J 1 base short, with 21 bases between. CDR3 protein: CASSLEGTKGRNTEAFF. The CDR3 coding sequence is TGTGCCAGTAGCCTAGAGGGAACTAAAGGGAGGAACACTGAAGCTTTCTTT.

This clonotype has only a few counts. CDR3: CSARGPAGGTNEQFF. The CDR3 coding sequence is TGCAGTGCTAGAGGGCCAGCGGGGGGAACCAATGAGCAGTTCTTC. The chain joins TRBV20-1 to TRBJ2-1; 9 bases match TRBD2. The junction had 7 bases not matched to a gene; V was cut back by 1 base and J by 6 bases. This CDR3 has 15 residues. Looked up from germline, CDR1 is DFQATT and CDR2 is SNEGSKA (reference sequence).

This clonotype has just a few counts. The chain has TRBV4-1 and TRBJ2-1; 8 positions match TRBD2. The CDR3 has 15 amino acids. With 4 bases clipped from V and 4 bases from J, the junction kept 6 bases outside the gene matches. The germline V gene has CDR1 MGHRA and CDR2 YSYEKL. The CDR3 spells CASSPGTRHYNEQFF. The CDR3 region has the DNA TGCGCCAGCAGCCCCGGGACTAGACATTACAATGAGCAGTTCTTC.

V is TRBV6-1 and J is TRBJ1-5; 7 nucleotides align to TRBD1. The junction had 7 bases not matched to a gene; V was cut back by 8 bases and J by 6 bases. The CDR3 spans 13 residues. The germline V gene encodes CDR1 MNHNS and CDR2 SASEGT. The chain's CDR3 is CASCRGMFQPQHF. The CDR3 nucleotides read TGTGCCAGCTGCAGGGGGATGTTTCAGCCCCAGCATTTT.

Details on this clonotype: This could be a read error, since a much larger clone is one nucleotide away. In nucleotides, the CDR3 is TGTGCCACCAGTCCTTGGGGGAGGAATGAGCAGTTCTTC. It encodes CATSPWGRNEQFF. V is TRBV24-1 and J is TRBJ2-1; tentative D call: TRBD2 (6 bases). Trimming stripped 6 bases from V and 7 bases from J, with 12 bases between. This CDR3 region has 13 residues. Germline CDR1 and CDR2: KGHDR and SFDVKD.

V gene TRBV14 combines with J gene TRBJ2-1; the D is unclear. The germline gives CDR1 SGHDN, CDR2 FVKESK. V gave up 1 base and J gave up 12 bases, with 10 bases separating them. CDR3 length equals 12 residues. The CDR3 is CASSQVGPGQFF. DNA of the CDR3: TGTGCCAGCAGCCAAGTTGGCCCCGGGCAGTTCTTC.

This clonotype was counted only a few times. The DNA for the CDR3 is TGTGCCAGCACTCTCCACATGAACACTGAAGCTTTCTTT. It codes for CASTLHMNTEAFF. The rearrangement links TRBV12-3 or TRBV12-4 to TRBJ1-1; D is uncertain. CDR3 length: 13 residues. V was cut by 7 bases and J by 0 bases, with 9 bases left in between.

The genes are TRBV20-1 and TRBJ2-3, with 7 bases that match TRBD2. The CDR3 loop spans 14 amino acids. V lost 3 bases and J lost 5; bases outside the gene matches: 8. CDR1 is DFQATT, CDR2 SNEGSKA, per germline (reference sequence). This chain's CDR3 is CSASLAGAIDTQYF. In DNA, the CDR3 is TGCAGTGCTAGTCTTGCGGGAGCGATAGATACGCAGTATTTT.

The genes are TRBV20-1 and TRBJ1-1, with 8 bases aligning to TRBD1. Trimming took 6 bases from V and 2 from J; bases not matched to a gene: 5. Germline V lookup: CDR1 DFQATT, CDR2 SNEGSKA (reference sequence). This CDR3 has 13 residues. CDR3 loop: CSAHDRGNTEAFF. CDR3 nucleotides: TGCAGTGCACATGACAGGGGAAACACTGAAGCTTTCTTT.

The genes are TRBV6-5 and TRBJ2-2; D unresolved. V was trimmed by 5 bases and J by 0 bases, leaving 10 bases between them. Germline V gene sequence: CDR1 MNHEY, CDR2 SVGAGI. This CDR3 is built from 15 residues. CDR3 nucleotides: TGTGCCAGCAGTCTCGCGTACGCGAACACCGGGGAGCTGTTTTTT. Its protein product is CASSLAYANTGELFF.

At least ten counts were recorded for this clonotype. The chain's CDR3 is CASTLDRVGPMNTEAFF. CDR3 sequence (DNA): TGTGCCAGCACCCTAGACAGGGTGGGCCCCATGAACACTGAAGCTTTCTTT. The V and J genes are TRBV12-3 or TRBV12-4 and TRBJ1-1, with 7 nucleotides matching TRBD1. The CDR3 totals 17 residues. The junction had 14 bases not matched to a gene; V was cut back by 7 bases and J by 0 bases.

This clonotype was observed a handful of times. The genes are TRBV19 and TRBJ2-6; a possible D gene is TRBD2 (6 bases). The CDR3 is 19 residues long. Germline V gene lookup returns CDR1 LNHDA and CDR2 SQIVND (reference sequence). The V and J ends lost 5 bases and 0 bases respectively, with 20 bases between them. The chain's CDR3 is CASSSRGGTASSGANVLTF. The CDR3 DNA reads as TGTGCCAGTAGTTCGCGAGGCGGGACGGCGAGCTCTGGGGCCAACGTCCTGACTTTC.

V gene TRBV20-1 combines with J gene TRBJ2-1; possible D gene TRBD2, 6 bases. The CDR3 covers 15 residues. Germline CDR1 and CDR2: DFQATT and SNEGSKA (reference sequence). Trimming pared 3 bases from V and 9 bases from J, leaving 21 bases between. This CDR3 reads CSARSSVTSYGEQFF. In nucleotides, the CDR3 is TGCAGTGCTAGGTCTAGCGTCACCTCTTACGGTGAGCAGTTCTTC.

The chain employs TRBV12-3 or TRBV12-4 and TRBJ2-7; no reliable D call. The CDR3 contains 13 residues. V was pared by 2 bases and J by 1 base, with 6 bases between. The CDR3: CASSLTLSYEQYV. The CDR3 DNA follows: TGTGCCAGCAGTTTAACCCTGTCCTACGAGCAGTACGTC.

The V and J genes are TRBV5-1 and TRBJ2-2; D uncertain. This CDR3 is 14 amino acids long. From germline, CDR1 is SGHRS and CDR2 YFSETQ. V lost 4 bases and J lost 5, with 12 bases in between. CDR3 nucleotides: TGCGCCAGCAGCCCGGAGACACTAACCGGGGAGCTGTTTTTT. It specifies CASSPETLTGELFF.

This clonotype turned up a few times. In nucleotides, the CDR3 is TGTGCTAGTGGTCCGACCACAGATACGCAGTATTTT. It yields the protein CASGPTTDTQYF. The chain carries TRBV12-5 and TRBJ2-3, with D hard to call. The V and J ends lost 5 bases and 2 bases respectively, with 5 bases between them. From germline, CDR1 is LGHNT and CDR2 FRNRAP. The CDR3 length is 12 residues.

The chain combines TRBV4-1 with TRBJ2-1; D gene ambiguous. There are 16 residues in the CDR3. V gave up 1 base and J gave up 4 bases, with 14 bases separating them. Per germline, CDR1 MGHRA and CDR2 YSYEKL. The CDR3 DNA reads as TGCGCCAGCAGCCAAGCCGGTTGGGGTCTATACAATGAGCAGTTCTTC. Amino acid sequence: CASSQAGWGLYNEQFF.

The table lists this clonotype with a few counts. The chain couples TRBV2 to TRBJ2-1; D gene ambiguous. The CDR3 loop spans 14 amino acids. CDR1 and CDR2 (germline): SNHLY, FYNNEI. V dropped 2 bases and J dropped 10 bases, with 15 bases sitting between them. DNA for the CDR3: TGTGCCAGCAGTGAATCTCTCGTTGGTATGGAGCAGTTCTTC. Translation gives CASSESLVGMEQFF.

The chain combines TRBV7-9 with TRBJ2-1, with TRBD1 matching over 7 bases. CDR1 and CDR2 from the germline V gene are SEHNR and FQNEAQ (reference sequence). The CDR3 extends over 17 amino acids. The V segment lost 5 bases and the J segment 14 bases; nucleotides outside the gene matches: 24. CDR3 bases: TGTGCCAGCAGCCCTAAACAGTACGAGACAGGGTCGGTTGGTGAGTTCTTC. This translates into CASSPKQYETGSVGEFF.

This clonotype came up many times. The chain employs TRBV6-5 and TRBJ2-7; D remains ambiguous. Trimming removed 2 bases from V and 2 bases from J, with 10 bases in between. This CDR3 has 14 amino acids. Germline CDR1 MNHEY, CDR2 SVGAGI. DNA for the CDR3: TGTGCCAGCAGTTACCGCTTAGCACCCTACGAGCAGTACTTC. It codes for CASSYRLAPYEQYF.

CDR3 DNA: TGTGCCAGCAGTGAGATATTCGGGACTAGCGGAAAAGAGACCCAGTACTTC. It yields the protein CASSEIFGTSGKETQYF. The V and J genes are TRBV2 and TRBJ2-5; 11 nucleotides agree with TRBD2. The V gene's germline CDR1 is SNHLY and CDR2 FYNNEI. This CDR3 is 17 amino acids long. The ends lost 3 bases at V and 3 bases at J; junction bases unmatched: 9. Full variable domain (remainder filled in from reference TRBV2 and TRBJ2-5): EPEVTQTPSHQVTQMGQEVILRCVPISNHLYFYWYRQILGQKVEFLVSFYNNEISEKSEIFDDQFSVERPDGSNFTLKIRSTKLEDSAMYFCASSEIFGTSGKETQYFGPGTRLLVL.

There are a few counts of this clonotype. The J gene is TRBJ2-1, the V gene TRBV19; TRBD1 is a possible D gene (6 bases). The CDR3 has 16 amino acids. V lost 3 bases to trimming and J lost 2 bases, with 14 bases between them. Germline V gives CDR1 LNHDA, CDR2 SQIVND (reference sequence). The CDR3 region has the DNA TGTGCCAGTAGTATTGTGGGGACAACCGCCTACAATGAGCAGTTCTTC. Protein product: CASSIVGTTAYNEQFF.

The V gene is TRBV7-8, the J gene TRBJ2-7; D perhaps matches TRBD2 (6 bases). Germline loops: CDR1 SGHVS, CDR2 FQNEAQ. V dropped 3 bases and J dropped 4 bases, with 19 bases sitting between them. The CDR3 is made up of 16 amino acids. DNA for the CDR3: TGTGCCAGCAGCTTGGACAATGGACTATGGATTTACGAGCAGTACGTC. Its protein product is CASSLDNGLWIYEQYV.

Ten or more counts support this clonotype. This rearrangement joins TRBV5-5 to TRBJ2-7, with 7 bases lining up with TRBD2. The germline gives CDR1 SGHKS, CDR2 YYEKEE (reference sequence). J was trimmed by 2 bases and V by 2 bases; bases with no gene match: 4. The CDR3 has 14 residues. The chain's CDR3 is CASSFYAGAYEQYF. As DNA, the CDR3 is TGTGCCAGCAGCTTTTATGCGGGAGCCTACGAGCAGTACTTC.